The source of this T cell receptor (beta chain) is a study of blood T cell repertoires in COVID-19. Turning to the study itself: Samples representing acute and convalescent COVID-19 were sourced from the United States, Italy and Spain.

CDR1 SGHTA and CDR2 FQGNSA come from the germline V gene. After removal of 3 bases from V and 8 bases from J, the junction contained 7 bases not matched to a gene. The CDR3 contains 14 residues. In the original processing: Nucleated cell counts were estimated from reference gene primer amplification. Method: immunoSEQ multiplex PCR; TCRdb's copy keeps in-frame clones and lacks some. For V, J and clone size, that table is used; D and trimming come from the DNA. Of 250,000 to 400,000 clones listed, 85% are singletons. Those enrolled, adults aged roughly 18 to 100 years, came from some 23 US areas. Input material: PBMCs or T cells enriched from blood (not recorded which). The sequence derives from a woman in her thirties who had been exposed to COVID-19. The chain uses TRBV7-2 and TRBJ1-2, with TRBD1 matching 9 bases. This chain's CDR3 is CASSLDRGSIGYTF. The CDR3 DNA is TGTGCCAGCAGCTTGGACAGGGGTTCGATCGGCTACACCTTC.